Presented here are 28 T cell receptor beta chains from one specimen sequenced in a study of cytomegalovirus exposure and HLA in healthy donors. The PCR used 60 Vbeta and 13 Jbeta primers. The protocol was immunoSEQ multiplex PCR, while the TCRdb copy is restricted to in-frame clones and leaves out a portion. The data hold about 130,000 clones, with around 80% observed a single time. Sequencing used PBMCs. The receptors were sampled from a man aged 50-60 years in good health and CMV-seronegative.

The chain links TRBV27 to TRBJ2-7; 7 positions match TRBD2. V lost 8 bases and J lost 1; bases outside the gene matches: 11. The CDR3 spans 15 residues. Germline CDR1 is MNHEY and CDR2 is SMNVEV (reference sequence). DNA for the CDR3: TGTGCCAGCCTTGCCTGGGGCGGGAGATCCTACGAGCAGTACTTC. Translation: CASLAWGGRSYEQYF.

A few counts support this clone. The chain combines TRBV4-1 with TRBJ1-5; TRBD1 might be the D (6 bases). Trimming cost V 3 bases and J 0 bases, with 9 bases left between them. Germline lookup yields CDR1 MGHRA and CDR2 YSYEKL. This CDR3 has 15 residues. CDR3 region: CASSHLRGSNQPQHF. CDR3 coding DNA: TGCGCCAGCAGCCACCTCAGGGGTAGCAATCAGCCCCAGCATTTT.

The chain recombines TRBV2 with TRBJ1-5, with 10 positions matching TRBD1. With V trimmed by 6 bases and J by 7 bases, 6 bases remained unmatched. The CDR3 contains 14 residues. Germline V gives CDR1 SNHLY, CDR2 FYNNEI. CDR3 sequence reads: CASRMGQGPQPQHF. The CDR3 bases are TGTGCCAGCAGAATGGGACAGGGGCCCCAGCCCCAGCATTTT.

This clone was counted only a few times. V and J are TRBV27 and TRBJ1-6; maybe TRBD1 (5 bases). Trimming left V 5 bases short and J 10 bases short, with 15 bases between. CDR3 size: 14 residues. CDR1 and CDR2 from the germline V gene are MNHEY and SMNVEV (reference sequence). CDR3 DNA sequence: TGTGCCAGCAGTGGGGGACGGGAGGGGTCACCCCTCCACTTT. Its protein is CASSGGREGSPLHF.

The V gene is TRBV19, the J gene TRBJ2-1; 7 nucleotides align to TRBD2. V shed 4 bases, J shed 5 bases, and the junction held 8 bases outside the gene matches. The CDR3 totals 15 residues. Germline V lookup: CDR1 LNHDA, CDR2 SQIVND (reference sequence). The CDR3 DNA reads TGTGCCAGTAGTACGCCCGGACTAGTTGACAATGAGCAGTTCTTC. This gives the protein CASSTPGLVDNEQFF.

The J gene is TRBJ2-7, the V gene TRBV2; 9 bases fit TRBD1. The V gene end was trimmed by 0 bases and the J gene end by 9 bases; junction bases not matched to a gene: 0. This CDR3 is 12 amino acids long. The germline CDR1 and CDR2 sequences are SNHLY and FYNNEI. The CDR3 DNA reads TGTGCCAGCAGTGAAGCGGACAGGGGGCAGTACTTC. Amino acids: CASSEADRGQYF.

This sequence joins TRBV4-1 and TRBJ1-2, with 8 bases matching TRBD1. Trimming at V came to 4 bases and at J to 7 bases, leaving 5 bases not matched to a gene. CDR1 is MGHRA, CDR2 YSYEKL, per germline. This CDR3 has 13 residues. The CDR3 here is CASSRQQGGGYTF. Written as DNA, the CDR3 is TGCGCCAGCAGCCGCCAACAGGGGGGTGGCTACACCTTC.

The J gene is TRBJ1-2, the V gene TRBV19; unclear D gene. This CDR3 is 13 amino acids long. Germline values: CDR1 LNHDA, CDR2 SQIVND (reference sequence). Trimming shortened V by 8 bases and J by 1 base, and 11 bases separated the two germline ends. The CDR3 protein is CASSWALNYGYTF. For the CDR3, the DNA is TGTGCCAGTTCTTGGGCGCTTAACTATGGCTACACCTTC.

The chain is built from TRBV9 and TRBJ2-1, with D maybe TRBD1 (6 bases). The CDR3 sequence is 15 residues long. Germline CDR1 and CDR2: SGDLS and YYNGEE. V lost 0 bases and J lost 2, with 9 bases in between. CDR3 loop: CASSVGQATYNEQFF. The CDR3 nucleotides read TGTGCCAGCAGCGTAGGACAGGCCACCTACAATGAGCAGTTCTTC.

This clone was counted a single time. This chain uses TRBV9 with TRBJ2-3; D not certain. Looked up from germline, CDR1 is SGDLS and CDR2 is YYNGEE. The V end lost 3 bases, the J end lost 2 bases, and 4 bases lay between the germline ends. There are 12 residues in the CDR3. The CDR3 region has the DNA TGTGCCAGCAGCGCCTACACAGATACGCAGTATTTT. This sequence encodes CASSAYTDTQYF.

Concerning this clone itself: An end of the junction differs from the germline gene, which may be a read error. This chain connects TRBV30 to TRBJ1-2; D gene unclear. The germline CDR1 and CDR2 sequences are GTSNPN and SVGIG (reference sequence). CDR3 length: 12 amino acids. CDR3 loop: CAWNPNNYGYSF. In DNA form, the CDR3 reads TGTGCCTGGAACCCTAATAACTATGGCTACTCCTTC.

The genes are TRBV7-9 and TRBJ2-1; D gene ambiguous. Germline CDR1 and CDR2: SEHNR and FQNEAQ (reference sequence). The CDR3 covers 14 residues. The V end was cut by 5 bases, the J end by 1 base, with 9 bases between. CDR3 nucleotides: TGTGCCAGCAGCGCCCCAGTTTCCTACAATGAGCAGTTCTTC. Encoded protein: CASSAPVSYNEQFF.

Only one count was recorded for this clone. The rearrangement joins TRBV5-1 to TRBJ1-1; TRBD1 is a possible D gene (6 bases). V lost 10 bases and J 3 bases, leaving 16 bases between the germline ends. Looked up from germline, CDR1 is SGHRS and CDR2 is YFSETQ. The CDR3 runs 13 residues. CDR3 protein: CAGRVGQHTEAFF. The CDR3 DNA is TGCGCCGGCCGCGTCGGACAGCACACTGAAGCTTTCTTT.

Worth noting for this clone: An end of the junction differs from the germline gene, which may be a read error. The chain recombines TRBV2 with TRBJ2-5; D possibly corresponds to TRBD1 (6 bases). In germline, CDR1 is SNHLY, CDR2 FYNNEI. CDR3 size: 14 residues. The CDR3: CASREDTGIETQYF. For the CDR3, the DNA is TGTGCCAGCAGAGAAGATACAGGGATAGAGACCCAGTACTTC.

This chain links TRBV7-3 with TRBJ2-5; a possible D gene is TRBD2 (6 bases). V lost 1 base to trimming and J lost 9 bases, with 12 bases between them. Germline V gene lookup returns CDR1 SGHTA and CDR2 FQGTGA. This CDR3 region has 13 residues. The CDR3 region is CASSLKMGGPQYF. CDR3 nucleotide sequence: TGTGCCAGCAGCTTAAAGATGGGGGGACCCCAGTACTTC.

CDR3 DNA: TGTGCCAGCAGTTACAACTCAGGGGGCGAATACGAGCAGTACTTC. Translation gives CASSYNSGGEYEQYF. V gene TRBV6-5 combines with J gene TRBJ2-5; 8 bases are shared with TRBD1. TRBJ2-7 explains the end of the DNA better; the J call may be wrong. In germline, CDR1 is MNHEY, CDR2 SVGAGI. The CDR3 is made up of 15 amino acids.

This clone was detected only once. Other DNA variants within this sample encode the same CDR3. The chain links TRBV7-9 to TRBJ2-1, with D tentatively TRBD2 (5 bases). Trimming took 3 bases from V and 0 from J, leaving 9 bases between them. This CDR3 is built from 15 residues. Germline V gene lookup returns CDR1 SEHNR and CDR2 FQNEAQ (reference sequence). CDR3 in DNA: TGTGCCAGCAGCTTCCGGGGAAGCTCCTACAATGAGCAGTTCTTC. Protein product: CASSFRGSSYNEQFF.

This clone was recorded only once. This chain uses TRBV7-9 with TRBJ2-7, with TRBD1 matching 10 bases. CDR3 length: 14 amino acids. The J segment lost 5 bases and the V segment lost 5 bases, leaving 6 bases of the junction unmatched. The germline CDR1 and CDR2 sequences are SEHNR and FQNEAQ (reference sequence). CDR3 loop: CASSTGTGAHEQYV. The CDR3 nucleotides are TGTGCCAGCAGCACCGGGACAGGGGCCCACGAGCAGTACGTC.

The V and J genes are TRBV28 and TRBJ1-2; 7 nucleotides line up with TRBD1. Germline trimming cut 6 bases from V and 7 bases from J; bases unmatched to any gene: 23. This CDR3 is built from 18 residues. CDR1 MDHEN and CDR2 SYDVKM come from the germline V gene. As DNA, the CDR3 is TGTGCCAGCAGAGGCAGGGGGGACACTAAAGCCGGCGACCCTGGCTACACCTTC. Translated, it gives CASRGRGDTKAGDPGYTF.

V and J are TRBV30 and TRBJ1-1, with 7 nucleotides matching TRBD1. This CDR3 is built from 13 residues. Germline CDR1 and CDR2: GTSNPN and SVGIG (reference sequence). CDR3 in DNA: TGTGCAAATCGACAGGGTAGGTGGACTGAAGCTTTCTTT. Residues: CANRQGRWTEAFF.

This clone was counted a single time. The chain has TRBV6-1 and TRBJ1-5; TRBD1 is a possible D gene (5 bases). The germline gives CDR1 MNHNS, CDR2 SASEGT. CDR3 length: 13 residues. V lost 4 bases to trimming and J lost 5 bases, with 9 bases between them. The CDR3 DNA reads as TGTGCCAGCAGTGGTGACAGAGATCAGCCCCAGCATTTT. It codes for CASSGDRDQPQHF.

This clone was found a few times. The chain has TRBV5-8 and TRBJ2-1; the match to TRBD1 covers 9 bases. The ends lost 2 bases at V and 12 bases at J; junction bases unmatched: 9. The CDR3 consists of 14 residues. Germline CDR1 SGHTS, CDR2 YDEGEE. CDR3: CASSFGTGSPGQFF. In DNA form, the CDR3 reads TGTGCCAGCAGCTTCGGGACAGGGTCCCCAGGGCAGTTCTTC.

The CDR3 DNA sequence: TGTGCCAGCAGCGAGACAGGCTACAATGAGCAGTTCTTC. Translated, it gives CASSETGYNEQFF. The V and J genes are TRBV9 and TRBJ2-1; D perhaps matches TRBD1 (6 bases). Germline loops: CDR1 SGDLS, CDR2 YYNGEE. This CDR3 has 13 amino acids. V was pared by 3 bases and J by 3 bases, with 7 bases between.

The chain employs TRBV7-8 and TRBJ1-1; tentative D call: TRBD1 (6 bases). Germline CDR1 and CDR2: SGHVS and FQNEAQ. This CDR3 contains 13 residues. V was shortened by 5 bases and J by 1 base, with 8 bases between the two germline ends. The CDR3 sequence: CASSGGQNTEAFF. DNA for the CDR3: TGTGCCAGCAGCGGGGGACAGAACACTGAAGCTTTCTTT.

V is TRBV5-5 and J is TRBJ1-6, with 9 bases matching TRBD1. This CDR3 has 14 residues. V was clipped by 4 bases and J by 7 bases; unmatched bases: 3. CDR1 is SGHKS and CDR2 is YYEKEE in the germline V gene (reference sequence). The CDR3 sequence: CASSLGQGNSPLHF. The CDR3 bases are TGTGCCAGCAGCCTAGGACAGGGGAATTCACCCCTCCACTTT.

The chain combines TRBV13 with TRBJ2-5; D is unresolved. From germline, CDR1 is PRHDT and CDR2 FYEKMQ (reference sequence). The CDR3 has 12 residues. V lost 1 base to trimming and J lost 5 bases, with 5 bases between them. The CDR3 DNA follows: TGTGCCAGCAGCTTAGTCGGGGAGACCCAGTACTTC. It encodes CASSLVGETQYF.

The V gene is TRBV7-9, the J gene TRBJ2-5, with TRBD1 matching 7 bases. The CDR3 is made up of 16 amino acids. Germline V CDR1 and CDR2: SEHNR, FQNEAQ (reference sequence). V dropped 5 bases and J dropped 5; count of bases not matched to a gene: 14. CDR3 nucleotides: TGTGCCAGCAGCCTGGGGGACAGTCTCAGAGCGGAGACCCAGTACTTC. Translating it yields CASSLGDSLRAETQYF.

V and J are TRBV4-1 and TRBJ1-6, with 7 bases lining up with TRBD1. The CDR3 extends over 15 amino acids. Germline assignment: CDR1 MGHRA and CDR2 YSYEKL. J gave up 9 bases and V 1 base, and 6 bases lay outside the gene matches. CDR3 coding DNA: TGCGCCAGCAGCCAAGGTAGACAGGGAACTTCACCCCTCCACTTT. It specifies CASSQGRQGTSPLHF.